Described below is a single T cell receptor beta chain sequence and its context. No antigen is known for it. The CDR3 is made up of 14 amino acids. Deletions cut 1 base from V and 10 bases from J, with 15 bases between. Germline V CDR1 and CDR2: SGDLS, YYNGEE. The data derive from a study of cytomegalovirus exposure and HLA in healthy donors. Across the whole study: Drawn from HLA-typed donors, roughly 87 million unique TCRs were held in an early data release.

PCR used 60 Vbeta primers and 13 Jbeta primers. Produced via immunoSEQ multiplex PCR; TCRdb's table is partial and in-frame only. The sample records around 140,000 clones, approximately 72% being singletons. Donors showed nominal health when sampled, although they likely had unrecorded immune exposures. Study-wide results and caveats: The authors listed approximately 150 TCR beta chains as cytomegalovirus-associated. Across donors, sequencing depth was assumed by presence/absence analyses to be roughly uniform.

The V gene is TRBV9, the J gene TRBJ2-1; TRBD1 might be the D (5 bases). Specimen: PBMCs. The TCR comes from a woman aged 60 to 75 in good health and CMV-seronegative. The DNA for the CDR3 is TGTGCCAGCAGCGTAAGGGGCGATGGAGTGGAGCAGTTCTTC. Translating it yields CASSVRGDGVEQFF.